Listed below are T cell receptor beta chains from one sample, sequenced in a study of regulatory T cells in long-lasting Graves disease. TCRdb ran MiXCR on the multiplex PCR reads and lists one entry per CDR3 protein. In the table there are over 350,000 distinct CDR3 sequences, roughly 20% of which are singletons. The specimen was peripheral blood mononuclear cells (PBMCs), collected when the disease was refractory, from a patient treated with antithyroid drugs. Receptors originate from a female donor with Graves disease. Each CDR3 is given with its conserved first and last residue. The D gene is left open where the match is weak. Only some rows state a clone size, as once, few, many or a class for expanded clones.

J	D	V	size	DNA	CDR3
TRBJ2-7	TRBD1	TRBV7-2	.	TGTGCCAGCAGCTTAGTCGGGACAGGGGCCTACGAGCAGTACTTC	CASSLVGTGAYEQYF
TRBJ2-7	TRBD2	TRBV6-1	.	TGTGCCAGCAGTACCACGGGACTAGCTGTGTACGAGCAGTACTTC	CASSTTGLAVYEQYF
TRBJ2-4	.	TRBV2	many	TGTGCCAGCACCTGGACCGAATCCAAAAACATTCAGTACTTC	CASTWTESKNIQYF
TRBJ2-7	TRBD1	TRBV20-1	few	TGCAGTGCTACGGACCGGACAGGGATTAGGACCTACGAGCAGTACTTC	CSATDRTGIRTYEQYF
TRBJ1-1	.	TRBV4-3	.	TGCGCCAGCAGCCAGGGGTCGAACACTGAAGCTTTCTTT	CASSQGSNTEAFF
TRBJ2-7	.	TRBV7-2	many	TGTGCCAGCAGCTTAGCGATGGGTGTCGCCTACGAGCAGTACTTC	CASSLAMGVAYEQYF
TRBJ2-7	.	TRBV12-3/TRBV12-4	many	TGTGCCAGCAGTTTTGGGGTAGGGGGCTACGAGCAGTACTTC	CASSFGVGGYEQYF
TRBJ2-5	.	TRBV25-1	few	TGTGCCAGCAGATCCCCGGGGAAACAAGAGACCCAGTACTTC	CASRSPGKQETQYF
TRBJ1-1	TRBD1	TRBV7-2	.	TGTGCCAGCAGCTTACCGGGACAGGGGGCTCGGGCTTTCTTT	CASSLPGQGARAFF
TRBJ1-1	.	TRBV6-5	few	TGTGCCAGCAGTTTGGACGGACTTGAAGCTTTCTTT	CASSLDGLEAFF
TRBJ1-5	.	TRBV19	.	TGTGCCACCAAGGAACCCGGGAACTATCAGCCCCAGCATTTT	CATKEPGNYQPQHF
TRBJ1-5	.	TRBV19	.	TGTGCCAGTACCCCCCGGGGACGTGGAGGTCAGCCCCAGCATTTT	CASTPRGRGGQPQHF
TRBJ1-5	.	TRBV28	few	TGTGCCAGCAGCACCAGAGACAATAGCAATCAGCCCCAGCATTTT	CASSTRDNSNQPQHF
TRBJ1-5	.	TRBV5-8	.	TGTGCCAGCAGCTTGGCTCGAGGAGTGCAGATCCCGCCCCAGCATTTT	CASSLARGVQIPPQHF
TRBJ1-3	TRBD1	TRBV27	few	TGTGCCAGCAGACCCTCCGGGACAGGGAACACCATATATTTT	CASRPSGTGNTIYF
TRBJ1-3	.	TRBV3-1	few	TGTGCCAGCAGCCAAGAGTACACCATATATTTT	CASSQEYTIYF
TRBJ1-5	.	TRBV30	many	TGTGCCTGGAGTGATGAGGATCAGCCCCAGCATTTT	CAWSDEDQPQHF
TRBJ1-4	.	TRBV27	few	TGTGCCAGCCGGGGAGGGAATGAAAAACTGTTTTTT	CASRGGNEKLFF